The 23 T cell receptor beta chains below come from one sample, sequenced in a study of cytomegalovirus exposure and HLA in healthy donors. Primers for the PCR totalled 60 Vbeta and 13 Jbeta. Generated by immunoSEQ multiplex PCR, the TCRdb table keeps only in-frame clones and is missing some. This sample carries 120,000 or so clones, approximately 80% of them seen once, and the ten largest clones take 11%. Sequencing input: PBMCs. The receptors were gathered from a man between 25 and 39 years old in good health and CMV-seropositive.

This clone turned up a few times. The chain links TRBV13 to TRBJ2-7; possibly TRBD1 for D (6 bases). Between the trimmed V and J ends, which lost 2 bases and 5 bases, there was a span of 10 bases. Germline loops: CDR1 PRHDT, CDR2 FYEKMQ (reference sequence). This CDR3 comprises 13 residues. The CDR3 nucleotides are TGTGCCAGCAGCTTAACAGGGCTCAACGAGCAGTACTTC. This codes for CASSLTGLNEQYF.

A single count supports this clone. This chain joins TRBV30 and TRBJ2-6; TRBD1 is a possible D gene (5 bases). Germline CDR1 and CDR2: GTSNPN and SVGIG (reference sequence). Deletions cut 2 bases from V and 0 bases from J, with 17 bases between. This CDR3 contains 18 residues. CDR3 sequence reads: CAWSLQWGLSSGANVLTF. The CDR3 DNA reads as TGTGCCTGGAGTTTACAGTGGGGCCTTAGCTCTGGGGCCAACGTCCTGACTTTC.

The chain carries TRBV11-3 and TRBJ2-5, with TRBD2 matching 8 bases. There are 13 residues in the CDR3. The ends lost 4 bases at V and 5 bases at J; junction bases unmatched: 3. CDR1 is SGHNT, CDR2 YENEEA, per germline. In nucleotides, the CDR3 is TGTGCCAGCAGCTCGACTAGCGTGGAGACCCAGTACTTC. It codes for CASSSTSVETQYF.

The chain uses TRBV15 and TRBJ2-1; maybe TRBD1 (6 bases). V lost 7 bases and J lost 5, with 15 bases in between. This CDR3 has 14 residues. Looked up from germline, CDR1 is LNHNV and CDR2 is YYDKDF (reference sequence). The DNA of the CDR3 is TGTGCCACCAACTCCTGGGGGCCCCACAATGAGCAGTTCTTC. Translated, it gives CATNSWGPHNEQFF.

V is TRBV11-2 and J is TRBJ2-2, with a weak D call TRBD2 (6 bases). CDR3 length: 15 residues. Germline V gene lookup returns CDR1 SGHAT and CDR2 FQNNGV. V lost 5 bases, J lost 6 bases, and 16 bases lay in between. DNA of the CDR3: TGTGCCAGCAGCGAGGGGAGCGCTAGCGCCGGGGAGCTGTTTTTT. The encoded protein is CASSEGSASAGELFF.

The chain has TRBV4-3 and TRBJ2-7; 7 bases agree with TRBD1. The germline V gene encodes CDR1 LGHNA and CDR2 YSLEER. After removal of 4 bases from V and 5 bases from J, the junction contained 5 bases not matched to a gene. The CDR3 loop spans 13 amino acids. This CDR3 is CASSPRTGHEQYF. The CDR3 DNA reads as TGCGCCAGCAGCCCCCGGACAGGACACGAGCAGTACTTC.

The chain carries TRBV4-2 and TRBJ2-4; no definite D call. The germline gives CDR1 LGHNA, CDR2 YNFKEQ. The length of the CDR3 is 13 residues. V was trimmed by 1 base and J by 8 bases, leaving 9 bases between them. CDR3 bases: TGTGCCAGCAGCCAAGGGGCCAAGGACATTCAGTACTTC. It specifies CASSQGAKDIQYF.

V usage is TRBV2 and J usage is TRBJ2-7, with D uncertain. The length of the CDR3 is 11 residues. CDR1 is SNHLY, CDR2 FYNNEI, per germline. Trimming took 6 bases from V and 0 from J, leaving 3 bases between them. As DNA, the CDR3 is TGTGCCAGCAGCAGCTCCTACGAGCAGTACTTC. Amino acid sequence: CASSSSYEQYF.

The chain employs TRBV6-5 and TRBJ2-2, with D possibly TRBD2 on 6 matching bases. Trimming took 8 bases from V and 5 from J, leaving 9 bases between them. This CDR3 has 12 residues. The germline V gene has CDR1 MNHEY and CDR2 SVGAGI. The CDR3 region is CASRGRTGELFF. The CDR3 DNA is TGTGCCAGCCGGGGGAGAACCGGGGAGCTGTTTTTT.

J is TRBJ2-2 and V is TRBV9, with 10 bases identical to TRBD2. The junction had 9 bases not matched to a gene; V was cut back by 0 bases and J by 7 bases. This CDR3 region has 17 residues. Per the germline V gene, CDR1 is SGDLS and CDR2 is YYNGEE. CDR3 region: CASSVGSGRAVGGELFF. DNA of the CDR3: TGTGCCAGCAGCGTAGGCAGCGGGAGGGCCGTTGGCGGGGAGCTGTTTTTT.

The chain couples TRBV30 to TRBJ2-2, with 12 bases identical to TRBD1. CDR1 and CDR2 from the germline V gene are GTSNPN and SVGIG (reference sequence). The length of the CDR3 is 16 residues. The V segment lost 1 base and the J segment 7 bases; nucleotides outside the gene matches: 7. The CDR3 DNA follows: TGTGCCTGGAGTGGGGACAGGGGGCCTTTGGGCGGGGAGCTGTTTTTT. Its protein is CAWSGDRGPLGGELFF.

On this clone: At one end, the junction sequence differs from germline, possibly due to a read error. This chain connects TRBV9 to TRBJ1-3; possibly TRBD1 for D (5 bases). The length of the CDR3 is 12 residues. Germline V gene data show CDR1 as SGDLS and CDR2 as YYNGEE. The CDR3 region is CASSVMWGELAF. CDR3 coding DNA: TGTGCCAGCAGCGTGATGTGGGGGGAACTCGCTTTT.

The gene calls are TRBV4-2 and TRBJ2-7; 8 bases fit TRBD1. V lost 1 base, J lost 4 bases, and 6 bases stayed unmatched. Germline V gives CDR1 LGHNA, CDR2 YNFKEQ. The CDR3 runs to 15 residues. This CDR3 is CASSQAKTGEYEQYF. CDR3 in DNA: TGTGCCAGCAGCCAAGCCAAGACAGGGGAATACGAGCAGTACTTC.

V is TRBV6-1 and J is TRBJ1-2; 10 bases fit TRBD1. The J segment lost 3 bases and the V segment lost 4 bases, leaving 5 bases of the junction unmatched. Germline assignment: CDR1 MNHNS and CDR2 SASEGT. The CDR3 has 15 residues. The CDR3 spells CASSALTGGDYGYTF. The CDR3 region has the DNA TGTGCCAGCAGTGCCCTGACAGGGGGCGACTATGGCTACACCTTC.

The chain couples TRBV5-1 to TRBJ2-7, with D maybe TRBD2 (5 bases). With 2 bases removed from V and 0 bases from J, the gap between germline ends came to 6 bases. There are 13 residues in the CDR3. Germline lookup yields CDR1 SGHRS and CDR2 YFSETQ. The CDR3 loop is CASSFSASYEQYF. DNA of the CDR3: TGCGCCAGCAGCTTTAGCGCCTCCTACGAGCAGTACTTC.

V usage is TRBV5-6 and J usage is TRBJ2-2, with a weak D call TRBD2 (5 bases). From germline, CDR1 is SGHDT and CDR2 YYEEEE. The CDR3 is 16 amino acids. V shed 0 bases and J shed 5 bases, with 14 bases lying between them. CDR3 protein: CASSLGSRGGTGELFF. CDR3 coding DNA: TGTGCCAGCAGCTTGGGCTCTCGGGGTGGGACCGGGGAGCTGTTTTTT.

In its sample, this clone was seen once. This sequence joins TRBV5-4 and TRBJ2-3, with a weak D call TRBD1 (6 bases). CDR1 and CDR2 (germline): SGHNT, YYREEE (reference sequence). Deletions cut 5 bases from V and 3 bases from J, with 16 bases between. The CDR3 is made up of 15 amino acids. The CDR3 loop reads CASSLGAGATDTQYF. The CDR3 bases are TGTGCCAGCAGTCTTGGGGCAGGGGCTACAGATACGCAGTATTTT.

This rearrangement joins TRBV5-1 to TRBJ1-2, with 8 bases matching TRBD1. V was clipped by 4 bases and J by 6 bases; unmatched bases: 2. Looked up from germline, CDR1 is SGHRS and CDR2 is YFSETQ. The CDR3 spans 12 residues. CDR3 sequence (DNA): TGCGCCAGCAGCGTACAGGGGGATGGCTACACCTTC. Translation: CASSVQGDGYTF. Filled out from reference TRBV5-1 and TRBJ1-2, the complete variable domain reads KAGVTQTPRYLIKTRGQQVTLSCSPISGHRSVSWYQQTPGQGLQFLFEYFSETQRNKGNFPGRFSGRQFSNSRSEMNVSTLELGDSALYLCASSVQGDGYTFGSGTRLTVV.

V is TRBV10-3 and J is TRBJ1-1; D is undetermined. CDR3 size: 15 residues. CDR1 and CDR2 from the germline V gene are ENHRY and SYGVKD. With 0 bases removed from V and 1 base from J, the gap between germline ends came to 9 bases. The CDR3 DNA is TGTGCCATCAGTGAGTCGGGGAGGAGGAACACTGAAGCTTTCTTT. This sequence encodes CAISESGRRNTEAFF.

CDR3 amino acids: CASSPDITSGSSYEQYF. In nucleotides, the CDR3 is TGCGCCAGCAGCCCCGACATCACTAGCGGGAGCTCCTACGAGCAGTACTTC. The rearrangement uses TRBV5-1 and TRBJ2-5, with 11 bases fitting TRBD2. The DNA end lines up better with TRBJ2-7; the J call may be wrong. The CDR3 runs to 17 residues. The germline V gene has CDR1 SGHRS and CDR2 YFSETQ.

This chain joins TRBV19 and TRBJ2-1, with 15 nucleotides matching TRBD2. Germline V lookup: CDR1 LNHDA, CDR2 SQIVND (reference sequence). This CDR3 comprises 16 residues. After removal of 3 bases from V and 10 bases from J, the junction contained 7 bases not matched to a gene. CDR3 in DNA: TGTGCCAGTAGTATGGGGGGACTAGCGGGAGGTGGGGAGCAGTTCTTC. Translation gives CASSMGGLAGGGEQFF.

The chain recombines TRBV28 with TRBJ2-7; 12 bases are a match to TRBD2. Germline CDR1 reads MDHEN; CDR2 reads SYDVKM. This CDR3 is 14 amino acids long. V shed 7 bases, J shed 4 bases, and the junction held 5 bases outside the gene matches. The CDR3 here is CASIKLAGGYEQYF. The CDR3 coding sequence is TGTGCCAGCATTAAACTAGCGGGAGGATACGAGCAGTACTTC.

The chain employs TRBV4-2 and TRBJ1-3; TRBD1 agrees at 8 bases. J lost 4 bases, V lost 6 bases, and 8 bases had no gene match. The CDR3 is made up of 15 amino acids. Germline V CDR1 and CDR2: LGHNA, YNFKEQ. Written as DNA, the CDR3 is TGTGCCAGCAGTTTCCCCGGACAGGGAGGAAACACCATATATTTT. Amino acids: CASSFPGQGGNTIYF.